This record looks at one TCR beta chain sequence and its context. CDR1 is MDHEN and CDR2 is SYDVKM in the germline V gene. The CDR3 contains 17 residues. Trimming shortened V by 4 bases and J by 3 bases, and 21 bases separated the two germline ends. The data were taken from a study of patients and donors after allogeneic stem cell transplantation. MiXCR, applied by TCRdb to the RT-PCR reads, yields one record per CDR3 protein. In the table there are over 200,000 distinct CDR3 sequences, around 41% of which are singletons. This TCR derives from a human donor who was either an allogeneic HSCT recipient or a stem cell or donor lymphocyte infusion donor (not recorded which). It is not recorded whose cells these are; they may come from a transplant donor. V usage is TRBV28 and J usage is TRBJ1-1; maybe TRBD1 (5 bases). The specimen was blood, either unsorted or a sorted T cell fraction (not recorded which). CDR3 amino acids: CASSSRPWRDHDTEAFF. The CDR3, as DNA: TGTGCCAGCAGTTCCCGACCATGGAGGGACCACGACACTGAAGCTTTCTTT.